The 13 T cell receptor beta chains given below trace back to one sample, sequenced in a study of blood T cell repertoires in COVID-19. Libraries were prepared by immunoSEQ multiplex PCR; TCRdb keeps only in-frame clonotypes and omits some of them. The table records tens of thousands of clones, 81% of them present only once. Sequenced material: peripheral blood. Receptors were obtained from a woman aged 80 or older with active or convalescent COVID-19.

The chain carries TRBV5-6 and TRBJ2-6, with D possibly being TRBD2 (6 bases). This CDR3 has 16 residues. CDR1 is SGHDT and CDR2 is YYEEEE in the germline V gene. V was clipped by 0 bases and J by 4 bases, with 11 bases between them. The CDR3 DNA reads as TGTGCCAGCAGCTTGGCCGGGGCGGGGGGGGCCAACGTCCTGACTTTC. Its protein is CASSLAGAGGANVLTF.

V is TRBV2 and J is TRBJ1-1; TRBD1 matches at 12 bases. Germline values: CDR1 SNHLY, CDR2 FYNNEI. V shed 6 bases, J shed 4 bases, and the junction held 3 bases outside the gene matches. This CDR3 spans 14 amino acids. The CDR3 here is CASRGQGAVTEAFF. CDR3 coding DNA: TGTGCCAGCAGGGGACAGGGGGCGGTCACTGAAGCTTTCTTT.

The CDR3 spells CASSLARGGPQAFF. CDR3 DNA: TGTGCCAGCAGCTTGGCCCGTGGGGGCCCGCAAGCTTTCTTT. The V gene is TRBV5-5, the J gene TRBJ1-1, with D possibly TRBD1 on 6 matching bases. The germline CDR1 and CDR2 sequences are SGHKS and YYEKEE (reference sequence). The CDR3 extends over 14 amino acids. Deletions cut 0 bases from V and 9 bases from J, with 15 bases between.

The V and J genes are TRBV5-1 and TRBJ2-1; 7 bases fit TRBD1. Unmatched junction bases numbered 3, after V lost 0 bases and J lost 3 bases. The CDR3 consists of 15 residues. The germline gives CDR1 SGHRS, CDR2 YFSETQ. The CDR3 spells CASSLASGGYNEQFF. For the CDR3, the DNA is TGCGCCAGCAGCTTGGCCTCAGGGGGCTACAATGAGCAGTTCTTC.

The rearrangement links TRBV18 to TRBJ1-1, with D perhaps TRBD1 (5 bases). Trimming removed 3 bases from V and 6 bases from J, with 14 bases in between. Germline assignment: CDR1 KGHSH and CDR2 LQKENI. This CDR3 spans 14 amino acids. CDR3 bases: TGTGCCAGCTCACCTAGGGGAGGCGAGGCTGAAGCTTTCTTT. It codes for CASSPRGGEAEAFF.

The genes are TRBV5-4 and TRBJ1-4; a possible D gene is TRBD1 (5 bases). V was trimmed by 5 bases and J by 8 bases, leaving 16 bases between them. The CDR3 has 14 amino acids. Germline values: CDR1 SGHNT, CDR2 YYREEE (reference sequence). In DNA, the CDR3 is TGTGCCAGCAGATCGGGAGGGGAAGGGGAAAAACTGTTTTTT. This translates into CASRSGGEGEKLFF.

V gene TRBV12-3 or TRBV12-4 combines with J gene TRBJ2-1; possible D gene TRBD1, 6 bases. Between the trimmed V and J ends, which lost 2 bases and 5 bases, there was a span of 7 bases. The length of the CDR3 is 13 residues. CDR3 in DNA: TGTGCCAGCAGTTTAAGACAGGACAATGAGCAGTTCTTC. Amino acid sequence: CASSLRQDNEQFF.

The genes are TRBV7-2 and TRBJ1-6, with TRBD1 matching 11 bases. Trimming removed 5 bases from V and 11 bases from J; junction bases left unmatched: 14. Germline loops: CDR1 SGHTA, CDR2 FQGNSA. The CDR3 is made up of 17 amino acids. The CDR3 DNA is TGTGCCAGCAGCAAATTTCCGGGACAGGGGGTTCGGGCACCCCTCCACTTT. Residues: CASSKFPGQGVRAPLHF.

CDR3 bases: TGTGCCAGCAGCTTAGGGACTAGCGGGTGGGAGCTGTTTTTT. Its translation: CASSLGTSGWELFF. The chain is built from TRBV7-2 and TRBJ2-2; 11 nucleotides line up with TRBD2. The ends lost 1 base at V and 9 bases at J; junction bases unmatched: 1. This CDR3 is built from 14 residues. CDR1 SGHTA and CDR2 FQGNSA come from the germline V gene. The entire variable domain, with the rest obtained from reference TRBV7-2 and TRBJ2-2, is as follows: GAGVSQSPSNKVTEKGKDVELRCDPISGHTALYWYRQSLGQGLEFLIYFQGNSAPDKSGLPSDRFSAERTGGSVSTLTIQRTQQEDSAVYLCASSLGTSGWELFFGEGSRLTVL.

The CDR3 nucleotides are TGTGCCAGCGCCATGGGGGGGAGCACTGAAGCTTTCTTT. Protein product: CASAMGGSTEAFF. J is TRBJ1-1 and V is TRBV11-2; D may be TRBD1 (5 bases). The ends were cut back, 8 bases at V and 4 bases at J, with 14 bases in the middle. The CDR3 runs to 13 residues. Per germline, CDR1 SGHAT and CDR2 FQNNGV.

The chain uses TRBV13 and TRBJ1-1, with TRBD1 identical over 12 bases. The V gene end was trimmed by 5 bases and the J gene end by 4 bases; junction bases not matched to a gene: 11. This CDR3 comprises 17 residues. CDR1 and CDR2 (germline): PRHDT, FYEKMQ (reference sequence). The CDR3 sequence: CASSRSGQGAWSTEAFF. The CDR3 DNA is TGTGCCAGCAGCCGATCGGGACAGGGGGCCTGGAGCACTGAAGCTTTCTTT.

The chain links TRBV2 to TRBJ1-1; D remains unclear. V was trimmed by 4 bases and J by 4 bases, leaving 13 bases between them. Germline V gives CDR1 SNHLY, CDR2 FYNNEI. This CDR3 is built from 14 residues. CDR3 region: CASSAAVGGTEAFF. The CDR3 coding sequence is TGTGCCAGCAGTGCCGCGGTTGGTGGCACTGAAGCTTTCTTT.

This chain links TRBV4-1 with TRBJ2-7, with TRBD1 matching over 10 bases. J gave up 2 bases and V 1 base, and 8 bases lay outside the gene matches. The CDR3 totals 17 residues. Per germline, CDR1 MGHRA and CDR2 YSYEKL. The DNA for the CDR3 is TGCGCCAGCAGCCAAGGATCACCCGGACAGGGGGCCTACGAGCAGTACTTC. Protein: CASSQGSPGQGAYEQYF.